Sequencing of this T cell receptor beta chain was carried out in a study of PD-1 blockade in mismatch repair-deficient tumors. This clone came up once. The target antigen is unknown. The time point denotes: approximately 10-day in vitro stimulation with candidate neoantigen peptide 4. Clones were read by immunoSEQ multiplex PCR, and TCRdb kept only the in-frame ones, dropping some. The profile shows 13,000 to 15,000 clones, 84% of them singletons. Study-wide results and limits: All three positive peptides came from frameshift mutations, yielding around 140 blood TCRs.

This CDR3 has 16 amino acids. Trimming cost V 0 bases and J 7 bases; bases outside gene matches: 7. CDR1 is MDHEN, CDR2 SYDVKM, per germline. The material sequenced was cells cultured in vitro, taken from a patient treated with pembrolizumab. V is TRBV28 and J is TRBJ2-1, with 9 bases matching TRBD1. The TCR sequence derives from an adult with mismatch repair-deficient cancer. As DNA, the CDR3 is TGTGCCAGCAGTTTATGGGGAACAGGGGGCGAGAATGAGCAGTTCTTC. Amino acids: CASSLWGTGGENEQFF.